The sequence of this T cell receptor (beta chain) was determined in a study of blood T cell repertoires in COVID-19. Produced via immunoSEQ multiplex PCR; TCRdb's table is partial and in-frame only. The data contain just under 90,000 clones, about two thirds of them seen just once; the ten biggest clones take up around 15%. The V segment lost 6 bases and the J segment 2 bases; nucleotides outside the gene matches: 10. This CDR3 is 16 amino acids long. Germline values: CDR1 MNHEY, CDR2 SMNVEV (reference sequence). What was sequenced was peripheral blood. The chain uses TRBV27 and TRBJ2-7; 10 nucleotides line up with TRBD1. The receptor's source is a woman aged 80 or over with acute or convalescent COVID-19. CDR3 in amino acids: CASSTTGQGVPYEQYF. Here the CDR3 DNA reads TGTGCCAGCAGCACTACAGGACAGGGGGTACCCTACGAGCAGTACTTC.